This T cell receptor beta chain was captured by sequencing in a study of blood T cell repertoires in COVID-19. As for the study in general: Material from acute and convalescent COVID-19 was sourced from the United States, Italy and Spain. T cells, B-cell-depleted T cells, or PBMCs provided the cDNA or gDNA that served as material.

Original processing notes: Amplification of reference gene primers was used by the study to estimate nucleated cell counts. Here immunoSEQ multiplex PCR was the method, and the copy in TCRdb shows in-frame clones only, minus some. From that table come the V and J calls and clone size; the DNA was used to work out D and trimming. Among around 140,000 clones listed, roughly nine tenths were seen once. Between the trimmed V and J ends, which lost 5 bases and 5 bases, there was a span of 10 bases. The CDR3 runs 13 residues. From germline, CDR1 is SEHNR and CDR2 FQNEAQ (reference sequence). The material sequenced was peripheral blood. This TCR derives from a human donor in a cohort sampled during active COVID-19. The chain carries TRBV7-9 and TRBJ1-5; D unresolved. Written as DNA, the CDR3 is TGTGCCAGCAGCATTGGGCTACATCAGCCCCAGCATTTT. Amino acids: CASSIGLHQPQHF.